A single sample is the source of the 7 T cell receptor beta chains below, sequenced in a study of blood T cell repertoires in COVID-19. Using immunoSEQ multiplex PCR, the repertoire was profiled, and TCRdb retains in-frame clones only, with some absent. Of 200,000 to 300,000 clones in the sample, over 75% are singletons; the top ten hold roughly 0.8%. Source material: peripheral blood. These receptors were obtained from a woman in her 30s with acute or convalescent COVID-19.

This clone has a single count. This chain joins TRBV11-2 and TRBJ1-5, with D possibly being TRBD1 (5 bases). This CDR3 is 13 amino acids long. Germline V gives CDR1 SGHAT, CDR2 FQNNGV. Trimming removed 5 bases at V and 6 bases at J, with 11 bases between. The CDR3 reads CASSNQGSQPQHF. The CDR3 coding sequence is TGTGCCAGCAGCAATCAGGGCAGTCAGCCCCAGCATTTT.

The chain has TRBV3-1 (or the pseudogene TRBV3-2) and TRBJ1-6, with unresolved D. The CDR3 contains 16 residues. From germline, CDR1 is LGHDT and CDR2 YNNKEL (reference sequence). V gave up 3 bases and J gave up 9 bases, with 18 bases separating them. The CDR3 loop is CASSHTIYRIGSPLHF. In DNA form, the CDR3 reads TGTGCCAGCAGCCACACCATCTACAGAATAGGTTCACCCCTCCACTTT.

The genes are TRBV4-1 and TRBJ1-2; 11 positions agree with TRBD1. Germline V CDR1 and CDR2: MGHRA, YSYEKL. V lost 3 bases and J lost 4; bases outside the gene matches: 10. CDR3 length equals 17 residues. CDR3 sequence reads: CASSQPPGQGVSYGYTF. CDR3 DNA sequence: TGCGCCAGCAGCCAGCCCCCGGGACAGGGGGTTTCCTATGGCTACACCTTC.

This sequence joins TRBV5-4 and TRBJ1-6; D unclear. Germline CDR1 and CDR2: SGHNT and YYREEE (reference sequence). This CDR3 spans 14 amino acids. Trimming pared 1 base from V and 7 bases from J, leaving 9 bases between. The CDR3 loop is CASSLLLGNSPLHF. The CDR3 DNA is TGTGCCAGCAGCTTGCTCCTAGGAAATTCACCCCTCCACTTT.

V and J are TRBV11-3 and TRBJ2-7; D uncertain. This CDR3 contains 14 residues. V was shortened by 2 bases and J by 0 bases, with 8 bases between the two germline ends. Germline CDR1 and CDR2: SGHNT and YENEEA. The CDR3 sequence: CASSLTASSYEQYF. CDR3 nucleotide sequence: TGTGCCAGCAGCTTAACGGCTAGCTCCTACGAGCAGTACTTC. Supplemented by reference TRBV11-3 and TRBJ2-7, the full variable domain reads EAGVVQSPRYKIIEKKQPVAFWCNPISGHNTLYWYLQNLGQGPELLIRYENEEAVDDSQLPKDRFSAERLKGVDSTLKIQPAELGDSAVYLCASSLTASSYEQYFGPGTRLTVT.

The chain uses TRBV7-9 and TRBJ2-1, with 10 bases that match TRBD2. V lost 0 bases and J lost 7; bases outside the gene matches: 3. The CDR3 totals 15 residues. Germline CDR1 SEHNR, CDR2 FQNEAQ (reference sequence). Here the CDR3 reads CASSLASSGRNEQFF. DNA of the CDR3: TGTGCCAGCAGCTTAGCGTCTAGCGGGAGAAATGAGCAGTTCTTC.

The rearrangement joins TRBV27 to TRBJ2-3; D is uncertain. Trimming shortened V by 2 bases and J by 2 bases, and 5 bases separated the two germline ends. Germline V gene lookup returns CDR1 MNHEY and CDR2 SMNVEV (reference sequence). The CDR3 loop spans 13 amino acids. The CDR3 reads CASSLADTDTQYF. CDR3 in DNA: TGTGCCAGCAGTTTAGCGGACACAGATACGCAGTATTTT.